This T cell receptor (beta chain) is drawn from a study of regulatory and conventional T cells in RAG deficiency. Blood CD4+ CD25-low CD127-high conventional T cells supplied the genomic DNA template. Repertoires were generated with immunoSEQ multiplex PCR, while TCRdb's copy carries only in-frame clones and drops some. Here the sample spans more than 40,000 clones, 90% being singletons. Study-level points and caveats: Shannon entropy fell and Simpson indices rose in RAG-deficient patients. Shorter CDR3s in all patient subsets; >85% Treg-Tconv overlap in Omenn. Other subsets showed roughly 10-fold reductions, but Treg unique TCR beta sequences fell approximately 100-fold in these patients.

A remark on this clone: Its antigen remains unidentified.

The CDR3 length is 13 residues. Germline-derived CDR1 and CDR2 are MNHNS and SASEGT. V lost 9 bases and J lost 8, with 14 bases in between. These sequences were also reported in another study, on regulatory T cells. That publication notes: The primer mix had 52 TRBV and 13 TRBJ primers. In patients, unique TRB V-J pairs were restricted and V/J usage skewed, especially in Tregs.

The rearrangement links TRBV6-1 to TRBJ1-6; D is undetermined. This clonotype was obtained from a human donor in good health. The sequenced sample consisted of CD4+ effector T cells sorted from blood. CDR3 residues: CASTVGPDSPLHF. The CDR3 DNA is TGTGCCAGTACAGTGGGCCCAGATTCACCCCTCCACTTT.